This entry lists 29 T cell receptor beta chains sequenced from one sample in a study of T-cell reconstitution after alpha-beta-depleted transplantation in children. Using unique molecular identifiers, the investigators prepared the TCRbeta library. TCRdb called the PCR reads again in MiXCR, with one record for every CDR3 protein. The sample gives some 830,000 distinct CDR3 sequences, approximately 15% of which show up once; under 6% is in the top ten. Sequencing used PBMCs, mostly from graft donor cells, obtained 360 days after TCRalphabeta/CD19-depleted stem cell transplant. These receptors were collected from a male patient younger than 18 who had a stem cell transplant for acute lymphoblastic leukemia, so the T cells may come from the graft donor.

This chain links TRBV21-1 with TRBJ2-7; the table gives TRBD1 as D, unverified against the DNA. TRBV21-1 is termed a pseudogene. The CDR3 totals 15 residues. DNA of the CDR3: TGTGCCAGCAGCAAGCGGGAGGGACACTCCTACGAGCAGTACTTC. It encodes CASSKREGHSYEQYF.

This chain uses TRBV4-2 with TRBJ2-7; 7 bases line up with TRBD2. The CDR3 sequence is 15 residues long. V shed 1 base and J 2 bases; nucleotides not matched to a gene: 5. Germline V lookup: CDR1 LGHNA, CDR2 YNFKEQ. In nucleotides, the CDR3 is TGTGCCAGCAGCCAAGGACTAGCAATCGCCTACGAGCAGTACTTC. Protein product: CASSQGLAIAYEQYF.

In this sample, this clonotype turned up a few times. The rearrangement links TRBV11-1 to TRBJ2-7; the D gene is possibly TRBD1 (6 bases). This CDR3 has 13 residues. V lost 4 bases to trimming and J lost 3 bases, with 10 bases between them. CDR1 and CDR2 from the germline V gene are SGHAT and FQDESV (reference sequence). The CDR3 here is CASSSWDIYEQYF. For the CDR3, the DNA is TGTGCCAGCAGCTCATGGGACATCTACGAGCAGTACTTC.

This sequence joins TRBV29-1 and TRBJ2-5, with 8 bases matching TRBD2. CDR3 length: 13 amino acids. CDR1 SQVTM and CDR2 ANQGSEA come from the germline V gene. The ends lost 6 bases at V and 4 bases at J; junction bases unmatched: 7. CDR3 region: CSVRRGAGETQYF. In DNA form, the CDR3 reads TGCAGCGTGCGGCGGGGGGCGGGAGAGACCCAGTACTTC.

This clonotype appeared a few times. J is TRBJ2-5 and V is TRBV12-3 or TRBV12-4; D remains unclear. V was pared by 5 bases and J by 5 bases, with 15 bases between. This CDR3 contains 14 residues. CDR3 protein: CASSVSPSRETQYF. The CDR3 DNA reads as TGTGCCAGCAGTGTTAGCCCCTCTCGGGAGACCCAGTACTTC.

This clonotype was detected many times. CDR3 protein: CSARRRGTSSYEQYF. CDR3 in DNA: TGCAGTGCTAGACGCAGGGGGACTAGCTCCTACGAGCAGTACTTC. The rearrangement uses TRBV20-1 and TRBJ2-7; weak D call: TRBD2 (8 bases). V was clipped by 2 bases and J by 0 bases, with 14 bases between them. The germline gives CDR1 DFQATT, CDR2 SNEGSKA (reference sequence). CDR3 length equals 15 residues.

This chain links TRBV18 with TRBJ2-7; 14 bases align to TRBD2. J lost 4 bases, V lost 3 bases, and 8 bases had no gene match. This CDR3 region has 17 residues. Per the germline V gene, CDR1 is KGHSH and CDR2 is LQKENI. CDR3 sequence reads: CASSPAPGLAGGYEQYF. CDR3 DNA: TGTGCCAGCTCACCGGCCCCCGGACTAGCGGGAGGATACGAGCAGTACTTC.

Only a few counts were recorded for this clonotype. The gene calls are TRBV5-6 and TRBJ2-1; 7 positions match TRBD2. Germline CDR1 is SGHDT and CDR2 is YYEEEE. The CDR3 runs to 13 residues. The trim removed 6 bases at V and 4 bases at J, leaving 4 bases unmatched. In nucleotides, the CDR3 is TGTGCCAGCACCCTGGGGGGGTACAATGAGCAGTTCTTC. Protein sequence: CASTLGGYNEQFF. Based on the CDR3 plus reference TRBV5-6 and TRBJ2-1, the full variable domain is DAGVTQSPTHLIKTRGQQVTLRCSPKSGHDTVSWYQQALGQGPQFIFQYYEEEERQRGNFPDRFSGHQFPNYSSELNVNALLLGDSALYLCASTLGGYNEQFFGPGTRLTVL.

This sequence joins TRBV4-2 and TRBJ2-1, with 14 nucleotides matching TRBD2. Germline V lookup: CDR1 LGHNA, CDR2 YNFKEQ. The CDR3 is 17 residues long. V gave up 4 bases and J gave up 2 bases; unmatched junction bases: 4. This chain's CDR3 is CASSPGLAGATYNEQFF. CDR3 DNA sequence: TGTGCCAGCAGCCCGGGACTAGCGGGAGCTACCTACAATGAGCAGTTCTTC.

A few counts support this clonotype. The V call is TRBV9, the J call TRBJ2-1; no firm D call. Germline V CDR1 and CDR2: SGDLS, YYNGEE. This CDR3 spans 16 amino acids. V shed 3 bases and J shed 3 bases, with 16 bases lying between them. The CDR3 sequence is CASSGHFLALYNEQFF. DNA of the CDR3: TGTGCCAGCAGCGGGCATTTTTTGGCCCTCTACAATGAGCAGTTCTTC.

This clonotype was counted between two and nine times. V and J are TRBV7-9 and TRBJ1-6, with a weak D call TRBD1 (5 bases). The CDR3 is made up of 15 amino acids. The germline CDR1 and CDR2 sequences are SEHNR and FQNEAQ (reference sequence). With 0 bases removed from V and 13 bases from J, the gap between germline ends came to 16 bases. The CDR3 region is CASSLATRDGLPLHF. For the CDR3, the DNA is TGTGCCAGCAGCTTAGCGACCCGGGACGGGCTGCCCCTCCACTTT.

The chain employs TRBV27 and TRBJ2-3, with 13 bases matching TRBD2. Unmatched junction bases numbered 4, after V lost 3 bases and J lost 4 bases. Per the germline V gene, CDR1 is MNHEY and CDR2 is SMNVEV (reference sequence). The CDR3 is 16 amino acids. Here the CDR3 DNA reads TGTGCCAGCAGTTTCCTACTAGCGGGAGGGCCAGATACGCAGTATTTT. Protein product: CASSFLLAGGPDTQYF.

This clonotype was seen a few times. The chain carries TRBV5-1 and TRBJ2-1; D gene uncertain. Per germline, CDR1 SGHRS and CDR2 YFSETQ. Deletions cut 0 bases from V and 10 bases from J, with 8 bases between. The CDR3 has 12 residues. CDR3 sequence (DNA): TGCGCCAGCAGCTTGGGGGCTACCGAGCAGTTCTTC. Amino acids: CASSLGATEQFF.

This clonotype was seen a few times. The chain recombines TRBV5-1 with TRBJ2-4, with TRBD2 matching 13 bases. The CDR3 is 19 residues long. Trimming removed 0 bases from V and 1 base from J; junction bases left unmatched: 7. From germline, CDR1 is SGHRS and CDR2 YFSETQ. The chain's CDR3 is CASSLGAGLAGDAKNIQYF. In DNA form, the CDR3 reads TGCGCCAGCAGCTTGGGGGCCGGACTAGCGGGAGATGCCAAAAACATTCAGTACTTC.

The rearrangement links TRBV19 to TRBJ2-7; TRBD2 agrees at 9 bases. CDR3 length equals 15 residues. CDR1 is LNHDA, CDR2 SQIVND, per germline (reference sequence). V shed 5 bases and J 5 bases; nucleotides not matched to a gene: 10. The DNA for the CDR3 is TGTGCCAGTAGTTTCGGTAGCGGGAGTCCCCACGAGCAGTACTTC. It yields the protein CASSFGSGSPHEQYF.

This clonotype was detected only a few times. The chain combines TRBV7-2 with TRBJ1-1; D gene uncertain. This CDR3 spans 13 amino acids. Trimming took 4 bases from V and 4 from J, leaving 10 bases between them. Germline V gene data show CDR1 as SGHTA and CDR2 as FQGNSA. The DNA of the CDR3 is TGTGCCAGCAGCTCGAGGACCGGCACTGAAGCTTTCTTT. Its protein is CASSSRTGTEAFF. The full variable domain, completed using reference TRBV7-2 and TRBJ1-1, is GAGVSQSPSNKVTEKGKDVELRCDPISGHTALYWYRQSLGQGLEFLIYFQGNSAPDKSGLPSDRFSAERTGGSVSTLTIQRTQQEDSAVYLCASSSRTGTEAFFGQGTRLTVV.

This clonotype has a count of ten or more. The CDR3 here is CASSGISSTDTQYF. The CDR3 DNA follows: TGTGCCAGCAGTGGTATTAGTAGCACAGATACGCAGTATTTT. V and J are TRBV25-1 and TRBJ2-3; D is unresolved. CDR1 and CDR2 from the germline V gene are MGHDK and SYGVNS. The CDR3 runs 14 residues. Trimming took off 4 bases at V and 0 bases at J, with 8 bases between the two ends.

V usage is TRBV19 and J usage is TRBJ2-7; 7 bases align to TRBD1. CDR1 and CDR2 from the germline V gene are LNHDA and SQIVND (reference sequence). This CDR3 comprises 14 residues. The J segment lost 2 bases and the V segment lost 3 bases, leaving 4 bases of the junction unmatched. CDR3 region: CASSIGDSTYEQYF. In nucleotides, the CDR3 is TGTGCCAGTAGTATCGGGGACAGCACCTACGAGCAGTACTTC.

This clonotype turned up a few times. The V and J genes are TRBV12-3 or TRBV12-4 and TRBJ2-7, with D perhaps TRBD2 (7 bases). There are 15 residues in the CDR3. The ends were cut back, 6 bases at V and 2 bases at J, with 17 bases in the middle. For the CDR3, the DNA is TGTGCCAGCAGCCCGGGCGGCGGGGGCACCTACGAGCAGTACTTC. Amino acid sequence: CASSPGGGGTYEQYF.

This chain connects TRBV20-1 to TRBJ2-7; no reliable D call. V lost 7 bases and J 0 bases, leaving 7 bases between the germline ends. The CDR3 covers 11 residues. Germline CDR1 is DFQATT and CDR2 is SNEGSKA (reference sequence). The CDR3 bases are TGCAGTGGAGTACGCTCCTACGAGCAGTACTTC. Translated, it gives CSGVRSYEQYF.

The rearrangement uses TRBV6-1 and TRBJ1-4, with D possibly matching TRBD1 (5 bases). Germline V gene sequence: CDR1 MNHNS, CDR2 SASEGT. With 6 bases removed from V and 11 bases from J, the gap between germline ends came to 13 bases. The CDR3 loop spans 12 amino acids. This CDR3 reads CASRRTGGKLFF. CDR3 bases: TGTGCCAGCAGGCGGACCGGGGGGAAACTGTTTTTT.

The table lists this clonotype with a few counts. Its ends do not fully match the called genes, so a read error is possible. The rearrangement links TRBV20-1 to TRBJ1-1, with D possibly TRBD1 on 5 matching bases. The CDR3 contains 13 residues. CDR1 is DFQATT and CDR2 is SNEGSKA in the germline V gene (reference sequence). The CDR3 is CSARRDSPIEWGF. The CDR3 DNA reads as TGCAGTGCTCGCAGGGATTCCCCTATTGAATGGGGCTTT.

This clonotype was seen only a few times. This CDR3 is CASSEGLLAGVDTGELFF. The CDR3 nucleotides are TGTGCCAGCAGTGAAGGCCTACTGGCGGGAGTCGACACCGGGGAGCTGTTTTTT. The V gene is TRBV2, the J gene TRBJ2-2, with TRBD2 identical over 7 bases. The J segment lost 3 bases and the V segment lost 1 base, leaving 11 bases of the junction unmatched. The CDR3 contains 18 residues. Germline CDR1 reads SNHLY; CDR2 reads FYNNEI.

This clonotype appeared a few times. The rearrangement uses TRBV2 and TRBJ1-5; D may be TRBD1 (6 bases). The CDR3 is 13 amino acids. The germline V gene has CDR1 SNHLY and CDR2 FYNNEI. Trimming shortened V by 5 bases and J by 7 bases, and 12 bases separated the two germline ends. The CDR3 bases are TGTGCCAGCAGTCCCTTCCAGGGGCAGCCCCAGCATTTT. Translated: CASSPFQGQPQHF.

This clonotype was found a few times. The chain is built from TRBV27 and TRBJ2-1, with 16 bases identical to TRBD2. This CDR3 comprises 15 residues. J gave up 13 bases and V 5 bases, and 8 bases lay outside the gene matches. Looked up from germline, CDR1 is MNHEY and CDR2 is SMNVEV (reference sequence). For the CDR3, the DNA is TGTGCCAGCAGTGTAGACGGGACTAGCGGGAGGGTTCAGTTCTTC. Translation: CASSVDGTSGRVQFF.

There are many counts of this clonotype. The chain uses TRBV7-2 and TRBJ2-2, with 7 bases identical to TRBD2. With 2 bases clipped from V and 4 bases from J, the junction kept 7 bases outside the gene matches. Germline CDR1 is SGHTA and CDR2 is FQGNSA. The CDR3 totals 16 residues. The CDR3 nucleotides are TGTGCCAGCAGCTTAATGTCTAGCGGCCCCACCGGGGAGCTGTTTTTT. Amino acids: CASSLMSSGPTGELFF.

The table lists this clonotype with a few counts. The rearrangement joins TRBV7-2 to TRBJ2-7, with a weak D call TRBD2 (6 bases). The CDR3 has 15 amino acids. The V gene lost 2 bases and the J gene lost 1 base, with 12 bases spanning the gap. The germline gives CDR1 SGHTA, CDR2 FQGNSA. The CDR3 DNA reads TGTGCCAGCAGCTTAAGCTGGGGGAGGTCCTACGAGCAGTACTTC. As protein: CASSLSWGRSYEQYF.

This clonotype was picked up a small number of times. The CDR3 reads CSARDLGTGMNTEAFF. DNA of the CDR3: TGCAGTGCTAGAGATTTGGGGACAGGCATGAACACTGAAGCTTTCTTT. The chain joins TRBV20-1 to TRBJ1-1; 8 bases line up with TRBD1. Per the germline V gene, CDR1 is DFQATT and CDR2 is SNEGSKA (reference sequence). The CDR3 covers 16 residues. The junction had 6 bases not matched to a gene; V was cut back by 0 bases and J by 0 bases.

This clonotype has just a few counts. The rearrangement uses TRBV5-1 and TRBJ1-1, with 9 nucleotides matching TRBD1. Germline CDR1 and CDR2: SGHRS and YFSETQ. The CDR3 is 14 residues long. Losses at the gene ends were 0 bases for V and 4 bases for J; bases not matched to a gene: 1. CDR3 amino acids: CASSLAQGATEAFF. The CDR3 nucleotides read TGCGCCAGCAGCTTGGCACAGGGGGCCACTGAAGCTTTCTTT.